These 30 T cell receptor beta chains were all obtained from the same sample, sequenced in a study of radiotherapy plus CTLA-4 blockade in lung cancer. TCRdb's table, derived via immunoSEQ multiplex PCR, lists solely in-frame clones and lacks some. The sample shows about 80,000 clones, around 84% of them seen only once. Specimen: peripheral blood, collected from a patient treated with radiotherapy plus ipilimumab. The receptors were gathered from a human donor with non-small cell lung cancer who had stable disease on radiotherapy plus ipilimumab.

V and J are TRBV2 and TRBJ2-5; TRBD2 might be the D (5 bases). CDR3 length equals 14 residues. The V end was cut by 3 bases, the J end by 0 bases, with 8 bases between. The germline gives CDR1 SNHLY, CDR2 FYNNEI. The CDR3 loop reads CASSERGYQETQYF. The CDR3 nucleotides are TGTGCCAGCAGTGAGAGAGGGTACCAAGAGACCCAGTACTTC. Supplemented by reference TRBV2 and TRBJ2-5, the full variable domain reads EPEVTQTPSHQVTQMGQEVILRCVPISNHLYFYWYRQILGQKVEFLVSFYNNEISEKSEIFDDQFSVERPDGSNFTLKIRSTKLEDSAMYFCASSERGYQETQYFGPGTRLLVL.

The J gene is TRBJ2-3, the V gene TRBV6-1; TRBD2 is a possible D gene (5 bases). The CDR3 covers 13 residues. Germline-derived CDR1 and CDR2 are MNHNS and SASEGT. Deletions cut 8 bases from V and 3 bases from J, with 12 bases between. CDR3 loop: CASSRERTDTQYF. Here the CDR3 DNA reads TGTGCCAGCTCGAGGGAAAGGACAGATACGCAGTATTTT.

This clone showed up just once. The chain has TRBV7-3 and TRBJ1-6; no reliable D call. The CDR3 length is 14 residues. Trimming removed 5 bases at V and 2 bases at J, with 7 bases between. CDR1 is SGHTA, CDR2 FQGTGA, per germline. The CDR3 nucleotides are TGTGCCAGCAGCGCCGGGACCTATAATTCACCCCTCCACTTT. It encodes CASSAGTYNSPLHF.

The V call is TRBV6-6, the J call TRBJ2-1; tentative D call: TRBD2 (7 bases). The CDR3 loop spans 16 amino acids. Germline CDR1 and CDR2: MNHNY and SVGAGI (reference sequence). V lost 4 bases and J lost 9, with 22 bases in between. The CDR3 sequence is CASSSPGRGGAGEQFF. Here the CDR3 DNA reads TGTGCCAGCAGTTCCCCAGGGAGGGGGGGGGCAGGTGAGCAGTTCTTC.

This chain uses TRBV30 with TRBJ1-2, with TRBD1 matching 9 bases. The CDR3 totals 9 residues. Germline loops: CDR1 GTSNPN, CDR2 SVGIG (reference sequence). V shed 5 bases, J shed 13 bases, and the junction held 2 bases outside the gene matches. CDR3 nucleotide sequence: TGTGCCTGGGACAGGGGGTTCACCTTC. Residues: CAWDRGFTF.

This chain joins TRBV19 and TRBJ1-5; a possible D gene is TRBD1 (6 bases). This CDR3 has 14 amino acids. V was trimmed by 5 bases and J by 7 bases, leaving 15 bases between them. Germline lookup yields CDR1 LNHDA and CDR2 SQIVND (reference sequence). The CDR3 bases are TGTGCCAGTAGTCCAGAGGGACACCACCAGCCCCAGCATTTT. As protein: CASSPEGHHQPQHF.

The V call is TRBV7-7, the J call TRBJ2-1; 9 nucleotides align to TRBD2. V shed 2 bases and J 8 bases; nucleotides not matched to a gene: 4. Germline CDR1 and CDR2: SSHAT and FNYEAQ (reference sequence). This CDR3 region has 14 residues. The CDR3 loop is CASSLMAGGDEQFF. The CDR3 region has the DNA TGTGCCAGCAGCTTAATGGCGGGAGGGGATGAGCAGTTCTTC.

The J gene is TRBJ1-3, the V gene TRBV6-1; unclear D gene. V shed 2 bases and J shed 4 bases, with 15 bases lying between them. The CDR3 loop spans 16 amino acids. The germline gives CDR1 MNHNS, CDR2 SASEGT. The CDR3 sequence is CASSELRSGRGNTIYF. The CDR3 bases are TGTGCCAGCAGTGAATTACGGTCGGGGAGGGGAAACACCATATATTTT.

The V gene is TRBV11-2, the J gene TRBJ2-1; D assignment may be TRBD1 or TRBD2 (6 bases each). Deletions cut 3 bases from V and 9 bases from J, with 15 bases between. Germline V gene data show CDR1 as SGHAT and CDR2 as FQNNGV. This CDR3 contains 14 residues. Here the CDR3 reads CASSLARGAGEQFF. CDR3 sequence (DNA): TGTGCCAGCAGCTTGGCAAGGGGGGCGGGTGAGCAGTTCTTC.

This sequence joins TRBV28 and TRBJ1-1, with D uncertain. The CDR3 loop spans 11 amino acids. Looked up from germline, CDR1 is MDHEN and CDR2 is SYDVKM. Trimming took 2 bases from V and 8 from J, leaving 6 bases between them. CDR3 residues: CASSLEREAFF. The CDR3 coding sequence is TGTGCCAGCAGTTTAGAGCGGGAAGCTTTCTTT.

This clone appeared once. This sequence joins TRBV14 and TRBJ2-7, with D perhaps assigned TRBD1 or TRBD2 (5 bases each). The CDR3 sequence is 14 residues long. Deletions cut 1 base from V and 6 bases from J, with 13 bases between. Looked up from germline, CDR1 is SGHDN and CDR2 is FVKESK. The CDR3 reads CASSQGGRWGEQYF. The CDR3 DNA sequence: TGTGCCAGCAGCCAAGGGGGGAGATGGGGCGAGCAGTACTTC.

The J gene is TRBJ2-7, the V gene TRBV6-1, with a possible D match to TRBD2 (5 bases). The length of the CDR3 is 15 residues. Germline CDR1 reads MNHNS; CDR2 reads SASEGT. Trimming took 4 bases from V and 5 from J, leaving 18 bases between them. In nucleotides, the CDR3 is TGTGCCAGCAGTGGTAGCGTAGTCCGCCGAGACGAGCAGTACTTC. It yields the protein CASSGSVVRRDEQYF.

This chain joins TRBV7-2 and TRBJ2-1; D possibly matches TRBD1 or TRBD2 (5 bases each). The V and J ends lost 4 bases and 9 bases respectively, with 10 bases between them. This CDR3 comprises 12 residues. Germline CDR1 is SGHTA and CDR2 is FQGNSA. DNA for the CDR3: TGTGCCAGCAGCTCGTTGGGGGTTGAGCAGTTCTTC. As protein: CASSSLGVEQFF.

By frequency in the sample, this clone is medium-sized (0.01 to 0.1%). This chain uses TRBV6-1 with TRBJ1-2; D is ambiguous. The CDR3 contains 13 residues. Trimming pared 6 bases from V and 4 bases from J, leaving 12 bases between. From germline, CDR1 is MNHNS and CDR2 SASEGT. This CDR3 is CASRQTEGYGYTF. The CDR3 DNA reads TGTGCCAGCAGACAGACGGAAGGCTATGGCTACACCTTC.

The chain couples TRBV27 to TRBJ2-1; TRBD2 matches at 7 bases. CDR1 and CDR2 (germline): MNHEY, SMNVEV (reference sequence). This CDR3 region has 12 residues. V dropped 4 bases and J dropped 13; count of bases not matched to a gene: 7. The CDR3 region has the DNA TGTGCCAGCAGTTGGGGAGGGCCCCACCAGTTCTTC. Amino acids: CASSWGGPHQFF.

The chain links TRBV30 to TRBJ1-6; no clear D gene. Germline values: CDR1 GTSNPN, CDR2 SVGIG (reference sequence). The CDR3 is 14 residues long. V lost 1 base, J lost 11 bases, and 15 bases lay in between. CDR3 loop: CAWSGRTRWAPLHF. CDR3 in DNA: TGTGCCTGGAGTGGTCGGACCCGCTGGGCACCCCTCCACTTT.

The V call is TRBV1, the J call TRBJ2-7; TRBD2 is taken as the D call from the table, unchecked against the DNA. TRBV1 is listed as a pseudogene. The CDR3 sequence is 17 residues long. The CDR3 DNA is TGCACCAGCAGCCCCTCCTTACTAGCGGGAGCTTCCCACGAGCAGTACTTC. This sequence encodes CTSSPSLLAGASHEQYF.

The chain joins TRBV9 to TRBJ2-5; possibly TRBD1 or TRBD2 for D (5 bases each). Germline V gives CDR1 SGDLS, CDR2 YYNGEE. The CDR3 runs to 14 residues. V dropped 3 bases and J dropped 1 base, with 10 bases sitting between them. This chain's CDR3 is CASSAGRSQETQYF. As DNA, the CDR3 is TGTGCCAGCAGCGCGGGACGGTCCCAAGAGACCCAGTACTTC.

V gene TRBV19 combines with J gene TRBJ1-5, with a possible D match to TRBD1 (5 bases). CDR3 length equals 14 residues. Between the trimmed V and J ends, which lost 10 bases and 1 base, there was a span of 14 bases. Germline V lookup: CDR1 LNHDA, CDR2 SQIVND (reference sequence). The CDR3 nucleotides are TGTGCCATATCGGTCCGGGACAGCAATCAGCCCCAGCATTTT. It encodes CAISVRDSNQPQHF.

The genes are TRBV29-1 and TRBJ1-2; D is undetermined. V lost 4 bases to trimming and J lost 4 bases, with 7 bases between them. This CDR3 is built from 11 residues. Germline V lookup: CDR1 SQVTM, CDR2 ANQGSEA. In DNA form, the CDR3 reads TGCAGCGTTGTACGGATCTATGGCTACACCTTC. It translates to CSVVRIYGYTF.

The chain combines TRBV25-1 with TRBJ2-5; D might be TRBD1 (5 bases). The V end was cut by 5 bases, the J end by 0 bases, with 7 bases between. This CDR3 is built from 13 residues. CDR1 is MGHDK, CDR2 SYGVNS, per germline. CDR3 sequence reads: CASSRQYQETQYF. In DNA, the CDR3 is TGTGCCAGCAGTCGACAGTACCAAGAGACCCAGTACTTC. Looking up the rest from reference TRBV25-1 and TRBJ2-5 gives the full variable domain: EADIYQTPRYLVIGTGKKITLECSQTMGHDKMYWYQQDPGMELHLIHYSYGVNSTEKGDLSSESTVSRIRTEHFPLTLESARPSHTSQYLCASSRQYQETQYFGPGTRLLVL.

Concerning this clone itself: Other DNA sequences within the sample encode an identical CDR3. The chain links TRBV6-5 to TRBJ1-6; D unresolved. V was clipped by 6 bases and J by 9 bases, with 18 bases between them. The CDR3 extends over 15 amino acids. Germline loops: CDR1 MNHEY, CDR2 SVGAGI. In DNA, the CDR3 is TGTGCCAGCAGCAAAACCGGAGGCAGTTCTTCACCCCTCCACTTT. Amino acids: CASSKTGGSSSPLHF.

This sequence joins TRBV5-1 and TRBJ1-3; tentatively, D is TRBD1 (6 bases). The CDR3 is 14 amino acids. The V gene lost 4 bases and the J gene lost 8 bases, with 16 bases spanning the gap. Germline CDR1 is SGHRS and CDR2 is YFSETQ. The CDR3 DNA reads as TGCGCCAGCAGCGAGCAGGGGTCGCGGGACACCATATATTTT. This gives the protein CASSEQGSRDTIYF. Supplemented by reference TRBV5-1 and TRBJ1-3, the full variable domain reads KAGVTQTPRYLIKTRGQQVTLSCSPISGHRSVSWYQQTPGQGLQFLFEYFSETQRNKGNFPGRFSGRQFSNSRSEMNVSTLELGDSALYLCASSEQGSRDTIYFGEGSWLTVV.

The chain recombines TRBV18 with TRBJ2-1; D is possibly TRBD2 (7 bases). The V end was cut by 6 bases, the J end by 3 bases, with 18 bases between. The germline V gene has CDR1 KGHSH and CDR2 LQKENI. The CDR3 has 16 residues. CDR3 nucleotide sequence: TGTGCCAGCTCCCTCCGTAGGGGAGGGGGCTACAATGAGCAGTTCTTC. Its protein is CASSLRRGGGYNEQFF.

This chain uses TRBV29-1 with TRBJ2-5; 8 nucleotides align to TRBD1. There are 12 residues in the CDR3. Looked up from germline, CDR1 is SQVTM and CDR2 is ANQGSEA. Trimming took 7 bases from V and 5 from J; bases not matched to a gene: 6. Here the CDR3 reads CSAGDRGETQYF. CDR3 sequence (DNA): TGCAGCGCCGGAGACAGGGGTGAGACCCAGTACTTC.

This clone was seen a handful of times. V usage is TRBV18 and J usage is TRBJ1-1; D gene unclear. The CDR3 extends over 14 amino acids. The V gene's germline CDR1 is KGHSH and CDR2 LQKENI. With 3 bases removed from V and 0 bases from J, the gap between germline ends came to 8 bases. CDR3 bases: TGTGCCAGCTCACCGGACCGATTGAACACTGAAGCTTTCTTT. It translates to CASSPDRLNTEAFF.

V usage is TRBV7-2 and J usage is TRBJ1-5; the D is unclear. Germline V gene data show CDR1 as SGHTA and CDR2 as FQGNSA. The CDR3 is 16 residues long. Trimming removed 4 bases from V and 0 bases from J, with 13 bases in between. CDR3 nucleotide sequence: TGTGCCAGCAGCTCCAGCGTAACGGATAGCAATCAGCCCCAGCATTTT. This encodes CASSSSVTDSNQPQHF.

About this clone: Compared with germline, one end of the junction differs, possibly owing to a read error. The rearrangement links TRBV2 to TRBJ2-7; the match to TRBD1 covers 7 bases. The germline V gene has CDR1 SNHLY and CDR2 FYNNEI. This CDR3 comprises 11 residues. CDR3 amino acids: CASSEAGTARF. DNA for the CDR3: TGTGCCAGCAGTGAGGCCGGGACAGCCCGATTC.

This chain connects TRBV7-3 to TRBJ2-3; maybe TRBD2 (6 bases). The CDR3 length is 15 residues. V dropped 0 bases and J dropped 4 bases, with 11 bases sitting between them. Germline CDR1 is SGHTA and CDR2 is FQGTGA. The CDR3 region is CASSLTPGAADTQYF. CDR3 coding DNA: TGTGCCAGCAGCTTAACCCCGGGAGCGGCAGATACGCAGTATTTT.

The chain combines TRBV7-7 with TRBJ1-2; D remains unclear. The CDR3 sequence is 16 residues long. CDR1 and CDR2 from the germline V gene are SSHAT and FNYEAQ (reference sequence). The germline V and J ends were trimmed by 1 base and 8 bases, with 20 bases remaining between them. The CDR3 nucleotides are TGTGCCAGCAGCTTAGATGGCCGGGAGGTATATTTAGGCTACACCTTC. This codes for CASSLDGREVYLGYTF.